Below, 32 T cell receptor beta chains from the same sample are listed, as sequenced in a study of T cell responses to AZD1222 COVID-19 vaccine. Using immunoSEQ multiplex PCR, the repertoire was profiled, and TCRdb retains in-frame clones only, with some absent. This sample has 95,000 to 150,000 clones, with approximately 86% found just once. This specimen was peripheral blood, taken on day 0 of AZD1222 vaccination. The receptors come from an adult in good health.

This clone was seen a single time. V gene TRBV7-3 combines with J gene TRBJ2-6, with 9 bases identical to TRBD1. The ends lost 4 bases at V and 0 bases at J; junction bases unmatched: 7. Germline V gene data show CDR1 as SGHTA and CDR2 as FQGTGA. This CDR3 comprises 18 residues. CDR3 in amino acids: CASSSGTGPSSGANVLTF. CDR3 nucleotides: TGTGCCAGCAGCTCTGGGACAGGGCCAAGCTCTGGGGCCAACGTCCTGACTTTC.

The chain recombines TRBV3-1 (or the pseudogene TRBV3-2) with TRBJ2-6, with 10 bases that match TRBD1. CDR3 size: 17 residues. Trimming removed 1 base from V and 3 bases from J; junction bases left unmatched: 3. CDR1 and CDR2 from the germline V gene are LGHDT and YNNKEL (reference sequence). CDR3 residues: CASSQGGTGVGANVLTF. The CDR3 nucleotides read TGTGCCAGCAGCCAAGGAGGGACAGGGGTTGGGGCCAACGTCCTGACTTTC.

This clone was found once. The chain is built from TRBV11-2 and TRBJ1-2; no definite D call. The CDR3 loop spans 15 amino acids. V was shortened by 0 bases and J by 1 base, with 9 bases between the two germline ends. Germline assignment: CDR1 SGHAT and CDR2 FQNNGV. The DNA of the CDR3 is TGTGCCAGCAGCTTAGAAGCAGGCAGTAACTATGGCTACACCTTC. Translation gives CASSLEAGSNYGYTF.

J is TRBJ1-5 and V is TRBV30; the D is unclear. CDR1 is GTSNPN and CDR2 is SVGIG in the germline V gene (reference sequence). CDR3 length: 13 residues. Trimming cost V 5 bases and J 3 bases, with 11 bases left between them. CDR3 in DNA: TGTGCCTGGGAGGACGGACTCAATCAGCCCCAGCATTTT. Its protein product is CAWEDGLNQPQHF.

This rearrangement joins TRBV6-6 to TRBJ2-5; the D is unclear. Per the germline V gene, CDR1 is MNHNY and CDR2 is SVGAGI (reference sequence). Trimming stripped 2 bases from V and 5 bases from J, with 12 bases between. The CDR3 has 14 residues. The CDR3 nucleotides are TGTGCCAGCAGTTACCGACCGAGCACGGAGACCCAGTACTTC. Translated: CASSYRPSTETQYF.

The sample holds one count of this clone. This chain joins TRBV28 and TRBJ1-5; 7 bases map to TRBD1. The V gene end was trimmed by 6 bases and the J gene end by 5 bases; junction bases not matched to a gene: 7. CDR1 is MDHEN and CDR2 is SYDVKM in the germline V gene. The CDR3 runs to 14 residues. The CDR3 here is CASRGGGGDQPQHF. CDR3 nucleotides: TGTGCCAGCAGGGGAGGGGGCGGCGATCAGCCCCAGCATTTT.

The chain has TRBV28 and TRBJ1-6; 11 bases line up with TRBD1. The trim removed 8 bases at V and 6 bases at J, leaving 3 bases unmatched. Germline loops: CDR1 MDHEN, CDR2 SYDVKM. The CDR3 sequence is 14 residues long. The CDR3 loop is CASRGTGGNSPLHF. DNA of the CDR3: TGTGCCAGCCGTGGGACAGGGGGTAATTCACCCCTCCACTTT.

The genes are TRBV27 and TRBJ2-5, with 8 bases matching TRBD2. The CDR3 has 15 amino acids. The V and J ends lost 4 bases and 3 bases, in that order; junction bases with no gene match: 7. The germline V gene encodes CDR1 MNHEY and CDR2 SMNVEV (reference sequence). The chain's CDR3 is CASSSPGLAKETQYF. As DNA, the CDR3 is TGTGCCAGCAGTTCCCCAGGACTAGCAAAAGAGACCCAGTACTTC.

This chain uses TRBV9 with TRBJ1-1; D is perhaps TRBD1 (6 bases). The germline V gene has CDR1 SGDLS and CDR2 YYNGEE. The CDR3 has 13 amino acids. Trimming left V 4 bases short and J 10 bases short, with 17 bases between. CDR3 protein: CASSQGSPGGAFF. In DNA, the CDR3 is TGTGCCAGCAGCCAGGGGAGTCCAGGTGGAGCTTTCTTT.

The chain carries TRBV5-1 and TRBJ2-2; 7 nucleotides match TRBD2. The CDR3 has 15 amino acids. Germline V gene sequence: CDR1 SGHRS, CDR2 YFSETQ. V was clipped by 1 base and J by 6 bases; unmatched bases: 6. In nucleotides, the CDR3 is TGCGCCAGCAGCTTGACGTCTAGCGGCGCCGGGGAGCTGTTTTTT. This codes for CASSLTSSGAGELFF. Together with reference TRBV5-1 and TRBJ2-2, the CDR3 gives the full variable domain: KAGVTQTPRYLIKTRGQQVTLSCSPISGHRSVSWYQQTPGQGLQFLFEYFSETQRNKGNFPGRFSGRQFSNSRSEMNVSTLELGDSALYLCASSLTSSGAGELFFGEGSRLTVL.

The table lists this clone with a count of one. The V call is TRBV28, the J call TRBJ1-6; tentatively, D is TRBD1 (6 bases). V was trimmed by 2 bases and J by 7 bases, leaving 9 bases between them. This CDR3 is built from 14 residues. Germline V gene lookup returns CDR1 MDHEN and CDR2 SYDVKM. In DNA form, the CDR3 reads TGTGCCAGCAGTTTAGGGGGGCGGAATTCACCCCTCCACTTT. This sequence encodes CASSLGGRNSPLHF.

The chain combines TRBV6-9 with TRBJ2-3; D possibly corresponds to TRBD2 (6 bases). V shed 3 bases and J shed 1 base, with 11 bases lying between them. The CDR3 totals 15 residues. Germline lookup yields CDR1 MNHGY and CDR2 SVAAGI. The CDR3, as DNA: TGTGCCAGCAGTTACGGGTGGGAGGGCACAGATACGCAGTATTTT. Protein: CASSYGWEGTDTQYF.

The chain joins TRBV5-5 to TRBJ2-7; D is perhaps TRBD1 (6 bases). V was cut by 8 bases and J by 0 bases, with 15 bases left in between. The CDR3 consists of 14 residues. Germline CDR1 SGHKS, CDR2 YYEKEE (reference sequence). The CDR3 sequence is CASIDRSNSYEQYF. DNA of the CDR3: TGTGCCAGTATCGACAGGTCTAACTCCTACGAGCAGTACTTC.

This chain joins TRBV10-3 and TRBJ1-1; tentative D call: TRBD1 (5 bases). V was shortened by 6 bases and J by 4 bases, with 15 bases between the two germline ends. The germline V gene encodes CDR1 ENHRY and CDR2 SYGVKD. The CDR3 runs to 14 residues. For the CDR3, the DNA is TGTGCCATCAGACAGCAGGGAGAGGGCACTGAAGCTTTCTTT. This encodes CAIRQQGEGTEAFF.

J is TRBJ1-4 and V is TRBV14; no clear D. The CDR3 consists of 14 residues. Trimming took 6 bases from V and 8 from J, leaving 16 bases between them. The germline V gene encodes CDR1 SGHDN and CDR2 FVKESK. The CDR3 is CASSGPATGEKLFF. The CDR3 nucleotides are TGTGCCAGCAGTGGGCCAGCGACGGGGGAAAAACTGTTTTTT. Combining the CDR3 with reference TRBV14 and TRBJ1-4 gives the whole variable domain EAGVTQFPSHSVIEKGQTVTLRCDPISGHDNLYWYRRVMGKEIKFLLHFVKESKQDESGMPNNRFLAERTGGTYSTLKVQPAELEDSGVYFCASSGPATGEKLFFGSGTQLSVL.

The count of this clone is one. The J gene is TRBJ1-4, the V gene TRBV19; D is unresolved. Trimming took 3 bases from V and 0 from J, leaving 8 bases between them. Germline V gives CDR1 LNHDA, CDR2 SQIVND (reference sequence). CDR3 length: 15 residues. The CDR3 DNA reads as TGTGCCAGTAGTATGAGACCCGCAACTAATGAAAAACTGTTTTTT. The encoded protein is CASSMRPATNEKLFF.

V usage is TRBV30 and J usage is TRBJ2-1, with a possible D match to TRBD2 (5 bases). The germline V gene has CDR1 GTSNPN and CDR2 SVGIG (reference sequence). V lost 0 bases and J 10 bases, leaving 13 bases between the germline ends. CDR3 length: 13 amino acids. DNA for the CDR3: TGTGCCTGGAGTGTAGGGAGCTATAAAGAGCAGTTCTTC. Translation: CAWSVGSYKEQFF.

The rearrangement joins TRBV6-2 or TRBV6-3 to TRBJ2-5, with 13 bases that match TRBD2. The CDR3 sequence is 19 residues long. The trim removed 0 bases at V and 4 bases at J, leaving 11 bases unmatched. Looked up from germline, CDR1 is MNHEY and CDR2 is SVGEGT. In DNA form, the CDR3 reads TGTGCCAGCAGTTACTCGAGTATCAGTGGACTAGCGGGAGTAGAGACCCAGTACTTC. As protein: CASSYSSISGLAGVETQYF.

This sequence joins TRBV10-3 and TRBJ1-3; D possibly corresponds to TRBD1 (6 bases). With 10 bases removed from V and 2 bases from J, the gap between germline ends came to 15 bases. This CDR3 comprises 14 residues. In germline, CDR1 is ENHRY, CDR2 SYGVKD. CDR3 nucleotides: TGTGCCACCTACCGGGACAATACTGGAAACACCATATATTTT. This codes for CATYRDNTGNTIYF.

This chain uses TRBV19 with TRBJ2-4; TRBD1 agrees at 8 bases. The CDR3 runs to 16 residues. The germline CDR1 and CDR2 sequences are LNHDA and SQIVND (reference sequence). V dropped 5 bases and J dropped 0; count of bases not matched to a gene: 6. DNA for the CDR3: TGTGCCAGTAGTCTCGGGACAGGCCAAGCCAAAAACATTCAGTACTTC. This sequence encodes CASSLGTGQAKNIQYF.

The chain combines TRBV7-2 with TRBJ2-7; D gene ambiguous. Germline CDR1 SGHTA, CDR2 FQGNSA. Trimming took off 4 bases at V and 6 bases at J, with 7 bases between the two ends. The CDR3 contains 11 residues. The CDR3 DNA is TGTGCCAGCAGCTCCCTCTCCGAGCAGTACTTC. Translation: CASSSLSEQYF.

In its sample, this clone was seen once. The chain couples TRBV6-5 to TRBJ2-7, with D unresolved. This CDR3 region has 13 residues. V was trimmed by 7 bases and J by 2 bases, leaving 12 bases between them. The germline V gene has CDR1 MNHEY and CDR2 SVGAGI. The CDR3 region has the DNA TGTGCCAGCACCAAAGACACGGCCTACGAGCAGTACTTC. Its protein is CASTKDTAYEQYF.

CDR3 nucleotide sequence: TGTGCCACCAGCAGAGATGAGGGACTAGCGGGAGCCGGGGAGCTGTTTTTT. This translates into CATSRDEGLAGAGELFF. This chain joins TRBV15 and TRBJ2-2; TRBD2 agrees at 14 bases. The V and J ends lost 0 bases and 6 bases, in that order; junction bases with no gene match: 3. The CDR3 is 17 amino acids. The V gene's germline CDR1 is LNHNV and CDR2 YYDKDF (reference sequence).

This rearrangement joins TRBV20-1 to TRBJ2-7, with D unresolved. V was cut by 6 bases and J by 4 bases, with 10 bases left in between. This CDR3 is 11 amino acids long. CDR1 is DFQATT and CDR2 is SNEGSKA in the germline V gene (reference sequence). The CDR3 sequence is CSAPAAYEQYF. CDR3 DNA: TGCAGTGCCCCCGCGGCGTACGAGCAGTACTTC.

J is TRBJ1-3 and V is TRBV7-9; no reliable D call. The CDR3 length is 14 residues. Trimming removed 6 bases from V and 0 bases from J, with 9 bases in between. Germline-derived CDR1 and CDR2 are SEHNR and FQNEAQ (reference sequence). This chain's CDR3 is CASRLYPSGNTIYF. The CDR3, as DNA: TGTGCCAGCAGGCTCTACCCCTCTGGAAACACCATATATTTT.

This clone was observed a few times. The sample holds other DNA sequences that translate to the same CDR3. The J gene is TRBJ2-7, the V gene TRBV18, with D maybe TRBD2 (5 bases). Looked up from germline, CDR1 is KGHSH and CDR2 is LQKENI. V lost 3 bases to trimming and J lost 3 bases, with 6 bases between them. CDR3 length: 12 amino acids. The CDR3 DNA reads TGTGCCAGCTCACCCGAGGGCTACGAGCAGTACTTC. Protein product: CASSPEGYEQYF. The variable domain in full, with the rest retrieved from reference TRBV18 and TRBJ2-7, is NAGVMQNPRHLVRRRGQEARLRCSPMKGHSHVYWYRQLPEEGLKFMVYLQKENIIDESGMPKERFSAEFPKEGPSILRIQQVVRGDSAAYFCASSPEGYEQYFGPGTRLTVT.

This clone was seen once. V and J are TRBV20-1 and TRBJ2-2; the D is unclear. CDR1 is DFQATT and CDR2 is SNEGSKA in the germline V gene (reference sequence). This CDR3 comprises 11 residues. The V end was cut by 8 bases, the J end by 6 bases, with 10 bases between. CDR3 protein: CSSPRAGELFF. As DNA, the CDR3 is TGCAGTTCCCCTAGGGCCGGGGAGCTGTTTTTT.

The chain links TRBV28 to TRBJ2-7, with D maybe TRBD2 (5 bases). V was trimmed by 6 bases and J by 3 bases, leaving 9 bases between them. The CDR3 is 12 residues long. CDR1 MDHEN and CDR2 SYDVKM come from the germline V gene. CDR3 sequence (DNA): TGTGCCAGCAGCTCCGAGGGCTACGAGCAGTACTTC. The encoded protein is CASSSEGYEQYF. Using reference TRBV28 and TRBJ2-7 for the parts outside the CDR3, the full variable domain is DVKVTQSSRYLVKRTGEKVFLECVQDMDHENMFWYRQDPGLGLRLIYFSYDVKMKEKGDIPEGYSVSREKKERFSLILESASTNQTSMYLCASSSEGYEQYFGPGTRLTVT.

The chain couples TRBV2 to TRBJ2-7; D perhaps matches TRBD1 (6 bases). V was shortened by 6 bases and J by 3 bases, with 21 bases between the two germline ends. There are 16 residues in the CDR3. Germline V gene sequence: CDR1 SNHLY, CDR2 FYNNEI. CDR3 coding DNA: TGTGCCAGCAGCCCTGAAATCACCGGGACACTCTACGAGCAGTACTTC. This codes for CASSPEITGTLYEQYF.

This clone was seen only a few times. The V and J genes are TRBV28 and TRBJ1-6; possible D gene TRBD1, 5 bases. The germline gives CDR1 MDHEN, CDR2 SYDVKM. With 4 bases removed from V and 10 bases from J, the gap between germline ends came to 11 bases. This CDR3 has 13 amino acids. The CDR3 DNA reads as TGTGCCAGCAGTTCCCGGGACCGATCACCCCTCCACTTT. Its protein product is CASSSRDRSPLHF. Together with reference TRBV28 and TRBJ1-6, the CDR3 gives the full variable domain: DVKVTQSSRYLVKRTGEKVFLECVQDMDHENMFWYRQDPGLGLRLIYFSYDVKMKEKGDIPEGYSVSREKKERFSLILESASTNQTSMYLCASSSRDRSPLHFGNGTRLTVT.

V gene TRBV7-2 combines with J gene TRBJ1-4; D not resolved. Germline CDR1 SGHTA, CDR2 FQGNSA. This CDR3 contains 15 residues. V was pared by 5 bases and J by 3 bases, with 13 bases between. CDR3 protein: CASSPALRSNEKLFF. In nucleotides, the CDR3 is TGTGCCAGCAGCCCGGCGCTCAGGTCTAATGAAAAACTGTTTTTT.

The J gene is TRBJ1-5, the V gene TRBV19; D perhaps matches TRBD1 (5 bases). The CDR3 has 16 amino acids. Germline assignment: CDR1 LNHDA and CDR2 SQIVND (reference sequence). V dropped 3 bases and J dropped 3 bases, with 15 bases sitting between them. The CDR3 DNA follows: TGTGCCAGTAGTATGGCGGTCAGGGAATTCAATCAGCCCCAGCATTTT. This codes for CASSMAVREFNQPQHF.